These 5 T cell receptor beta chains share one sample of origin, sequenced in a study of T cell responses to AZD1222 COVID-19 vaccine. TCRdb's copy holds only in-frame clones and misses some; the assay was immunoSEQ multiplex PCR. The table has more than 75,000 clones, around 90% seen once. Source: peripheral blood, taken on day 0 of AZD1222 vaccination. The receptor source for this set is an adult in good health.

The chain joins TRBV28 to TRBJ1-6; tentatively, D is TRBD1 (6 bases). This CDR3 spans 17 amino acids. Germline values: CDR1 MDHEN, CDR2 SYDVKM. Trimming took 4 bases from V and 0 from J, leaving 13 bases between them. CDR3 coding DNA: TGTGCCAGCAGTTCCCCACAGACAGGCTCCTATAATTCACCCCTCCACTTT. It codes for CASSSPQTGSYNSPLHF.

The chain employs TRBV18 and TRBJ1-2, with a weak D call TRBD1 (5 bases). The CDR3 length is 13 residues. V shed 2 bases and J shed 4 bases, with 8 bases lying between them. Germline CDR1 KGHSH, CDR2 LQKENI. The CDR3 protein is CASSPGGGYGYTF. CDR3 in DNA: TGTGCCAGCTCACCAGGGGGGGGCTATGGCTACACCTTC.

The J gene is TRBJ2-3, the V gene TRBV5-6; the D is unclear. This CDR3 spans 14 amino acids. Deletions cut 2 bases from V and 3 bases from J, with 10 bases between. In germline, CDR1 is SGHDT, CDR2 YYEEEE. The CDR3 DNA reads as TGTGCCAGCAGCTTTTCCAGGTTTACAGATACGCAGTATTTT. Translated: CASSFSRFTDTQYF.

The CDR3 is CASSDQHYNEQFF. The CDR3 DNA is TGTGCCAGCTCGGACCAACACTACAATGAGCAGTTCTTC. The gene calls are TRBV12-3 or TRBV12-4 and TRBJ2-1; D is uncertain. The V end was cut by 8 bases, the J end by 3 bases, with 11 bases between. The CDR3 loop spans 13 amino acids.

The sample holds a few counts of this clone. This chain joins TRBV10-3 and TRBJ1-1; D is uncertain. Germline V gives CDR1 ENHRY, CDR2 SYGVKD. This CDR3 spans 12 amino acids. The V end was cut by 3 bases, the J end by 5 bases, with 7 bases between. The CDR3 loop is CAISDMGTEAFF. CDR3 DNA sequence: TGTGCCATCAGTGATATGGGGACTGAAGCTTTCTTT.